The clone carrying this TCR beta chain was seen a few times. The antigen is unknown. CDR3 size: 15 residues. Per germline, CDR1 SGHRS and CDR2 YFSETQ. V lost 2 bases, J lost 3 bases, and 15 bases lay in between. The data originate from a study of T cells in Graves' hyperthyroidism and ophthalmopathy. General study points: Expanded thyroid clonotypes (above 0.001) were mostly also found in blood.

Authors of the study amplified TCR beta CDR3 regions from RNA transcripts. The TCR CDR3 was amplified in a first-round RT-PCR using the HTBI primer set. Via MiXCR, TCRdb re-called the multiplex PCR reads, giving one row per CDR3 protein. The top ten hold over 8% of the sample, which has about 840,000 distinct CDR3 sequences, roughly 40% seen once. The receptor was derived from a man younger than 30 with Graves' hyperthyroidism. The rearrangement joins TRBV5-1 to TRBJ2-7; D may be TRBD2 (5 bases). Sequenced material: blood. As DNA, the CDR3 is TGCGCCAGCAGCTTTGAGAGCGGTCGGGGCTACGAGCAGTACTTC. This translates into CASSFESGRGYEQYF.